What follows is one TCR beta chain and its context. This clonotype was observed at least ten times. Its antigen target is currently unknown. No qualities accompany the bases; no much larger clone lies one base away. Receptor libraries were prepared by PCR. The instrument given in TCRdb is Illumina HiSeq 2500. To reduce PCR and sequencing biases, unique molecular identifiers were incorporated into the TCR beta cDNA libraries. Every 1 to 10 million input T cells yielded approximately 500,000 cDNA molecules, meaning each molecule approximated one T cell. The patient libraries were prepared and sequenced with the same protocol used for the earlier healthy control dataset. Samples belonging to the same batch were prepared together, multiplexed and sequenced on a shared HiSeq lane. From the authors' description of their analysis: MIGEC was used to process the raw barcoded reads, and molecular identifier groups with only a single read were discarded before consensus assembly and CDR3 extraction. Clonotype tables were post-analysed with VDJtools, and diversity was normalized by down-sampling all datasets to the smallest sample size. In repertoire overlap clustering, CDR3 amino acid sequences, but not nucleotide sequences, were matched to correct batch-related cross-sample contamination. TCRdb cleaned the public reads at Q25 with fastp, built clones with MiXCR and kept in-frame beta chains. Under each unique CDR3 protein, matching rows form one entry showing the most common genes and DNA. The V and J calls and clone size are TCRdb's, not the authors'. This sample holds some 190,000 distinct CDR3 sequences; 25% to 35% were observed only once. The ten biggest clones cover 3.4% of the sample.

The data are from a study of post-analysis software for immune sequencing data (dated by TCRdb to about 2015). Regarding the study in general: Relapsing-remitting, secondary progressive and progressive-relapsing multiple sclerosis were recorded as disease courses, and subtype annotation was lacking for some patients. The patient repertoires were compared against 11 previously published healthy control repertoires obtained from donors aged roughly 6 to 28 years. A subset of samples was prepared in parallel using single-end sample barcoding, then pooled and co-amplified after Illumina adapter ligation. What the authors observed across the whole study: Direct clustering with F measure revealed strong co-clustering of samples prepared in the same batch, which led to a batch-effect correction. The control group was slightly older than the multiple sclerosis patient group. Significantly lower normalized Chao1 diversity was found in multiple sclerosis patients than in controls, suggesting substantial peripheral T-cell clonal expansion. Significantly higher frequencies in patients than in controls were found for about 5 TRBV segments, including TRBV5-6, TRBV5-1 and TRBV20-1.

To demonstrate the VDJtools post-analysis software, the study profiled TCR beta repertoires from the peripheral blood of about 13 young patients with multiple sclerosis. The patients with multiple sclerosis were children and adolescents between roughly 6 and 15 years of age. Measured from the cysteine to the phenylalanine, the CDR3 is 12 residues long. Only the CDR3 part of the read is kept: 36 bases, read in frame from the first base. At the junction V is shortened by 1 base and J by 5 bases, with 8 bases in between. CDR1 and CDR2 were assigned from the germline V gene (reference sequence) as DFQATT and SNEGSKA.

The TCR sequence derives from a girl aged 2-17 years with multiple sclerosis. The receptor chain draws on TRBV20-1 and TRBJ2-5, with an unclear D gene assignment. Sequenced: blood. Here the CDR3 is given as CSARGPTETQYF. In nucleotide form, the sequence is TGCAGTGCTAGAGGGCCAACCGAGACCCAGTACTTC.